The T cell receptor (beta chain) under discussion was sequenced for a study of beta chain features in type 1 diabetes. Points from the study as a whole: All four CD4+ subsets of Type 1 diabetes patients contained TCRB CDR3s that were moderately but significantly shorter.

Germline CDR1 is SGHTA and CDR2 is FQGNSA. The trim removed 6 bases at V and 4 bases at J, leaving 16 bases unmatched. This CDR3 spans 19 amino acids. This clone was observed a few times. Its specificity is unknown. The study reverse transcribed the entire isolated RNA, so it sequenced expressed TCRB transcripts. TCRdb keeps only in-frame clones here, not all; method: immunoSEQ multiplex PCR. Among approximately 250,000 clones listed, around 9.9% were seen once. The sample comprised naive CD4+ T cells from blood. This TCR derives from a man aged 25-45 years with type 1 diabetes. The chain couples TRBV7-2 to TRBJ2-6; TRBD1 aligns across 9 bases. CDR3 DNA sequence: TGTGCCAGCAGAGAAGCGTTCCGGACAGGGGCAAGAGGGGCCAACGTCCTGACTTTC. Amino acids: CASREAFRTGARGANVLTF.